This T cell receptor (beta chain) came from a study of cytotoxic CD8 clonotypes in ibrutinib-treated CLL. Study-wide results and limits: Shared public clonotypes were rare, and on treatment they either got smaller or stayed the same.

Details on this clone: Its target is unknown.

PBMCs that had been cryopreserved were the source of about 2 micrograms of genomic DNA for TCR beta libraries. The assay was immunoSEQ multiplex PCR, and TCRdb's table has in-frame clones only and misses some. Among about 69,000 clones listed, 80% were seen once. V shed 3 bases and J shed 2 bases, with 11 bases lying between them. Germline V gene lookup returns CDR1 MNHEY and CDR2 SVGAGI. This CDR3 region has 14 residues. Sample: PBMCs, taken at disease progression, from a patient treated with ibrutinib. This clonotype was sampled from a human donor with chronic lymphocytic leukemia. The chain has TRBV6-5 and TRBJ2-7, with D unclear. CDR3 DNA: TGTGCCAGCAGTTATCGCAGATTCGCCTACGAGCAGTACTTC. Translated: CASSYRRFAYEQYF.